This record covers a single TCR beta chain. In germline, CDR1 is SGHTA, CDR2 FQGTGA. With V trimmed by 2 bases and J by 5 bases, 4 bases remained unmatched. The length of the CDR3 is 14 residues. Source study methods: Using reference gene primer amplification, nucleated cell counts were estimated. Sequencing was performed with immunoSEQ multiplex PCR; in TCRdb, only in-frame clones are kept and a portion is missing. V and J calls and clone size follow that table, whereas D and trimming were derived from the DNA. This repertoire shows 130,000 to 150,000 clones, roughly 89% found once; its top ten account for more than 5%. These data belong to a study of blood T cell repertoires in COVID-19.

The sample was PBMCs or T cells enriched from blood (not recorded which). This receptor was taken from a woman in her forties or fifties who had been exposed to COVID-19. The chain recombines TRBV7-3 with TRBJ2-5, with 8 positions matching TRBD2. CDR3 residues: CASSLGGGSETQYF. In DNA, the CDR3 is TGTGCCAGCAGCTTAGGCGGGGGGAGTGAGACCCAGTACTTC.